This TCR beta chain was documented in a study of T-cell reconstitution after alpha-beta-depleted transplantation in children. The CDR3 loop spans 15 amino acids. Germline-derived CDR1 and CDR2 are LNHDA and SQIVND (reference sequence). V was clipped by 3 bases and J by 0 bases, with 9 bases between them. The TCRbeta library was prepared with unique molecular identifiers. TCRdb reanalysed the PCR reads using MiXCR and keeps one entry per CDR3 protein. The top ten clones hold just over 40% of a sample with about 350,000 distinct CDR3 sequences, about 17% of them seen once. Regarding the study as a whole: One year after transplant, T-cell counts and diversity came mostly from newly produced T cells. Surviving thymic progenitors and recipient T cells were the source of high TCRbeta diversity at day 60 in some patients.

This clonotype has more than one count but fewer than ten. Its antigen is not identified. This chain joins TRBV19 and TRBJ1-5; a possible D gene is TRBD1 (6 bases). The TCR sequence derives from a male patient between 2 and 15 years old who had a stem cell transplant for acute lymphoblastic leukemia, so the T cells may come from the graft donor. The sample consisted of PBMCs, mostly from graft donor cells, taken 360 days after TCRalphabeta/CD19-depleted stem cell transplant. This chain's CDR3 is CASSITGHSNQPQHF. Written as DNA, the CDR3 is TGTGCCAGTAGTATTACAGGGCATAGCAATCAGCCCCAGCATTTT.